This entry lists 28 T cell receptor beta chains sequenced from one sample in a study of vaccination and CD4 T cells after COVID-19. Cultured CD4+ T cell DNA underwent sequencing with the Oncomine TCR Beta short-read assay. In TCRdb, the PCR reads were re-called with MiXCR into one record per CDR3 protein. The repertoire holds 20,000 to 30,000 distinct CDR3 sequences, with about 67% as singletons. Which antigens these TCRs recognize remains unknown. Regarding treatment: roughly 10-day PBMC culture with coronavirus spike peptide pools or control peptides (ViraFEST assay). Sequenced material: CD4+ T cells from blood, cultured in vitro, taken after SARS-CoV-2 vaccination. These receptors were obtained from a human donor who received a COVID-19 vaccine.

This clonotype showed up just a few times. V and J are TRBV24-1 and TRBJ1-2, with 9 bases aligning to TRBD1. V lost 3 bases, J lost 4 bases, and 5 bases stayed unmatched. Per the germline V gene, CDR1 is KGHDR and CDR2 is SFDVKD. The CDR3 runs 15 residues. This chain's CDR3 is CATSDPGQGSYGYTF. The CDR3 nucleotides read TGTGCCACCAGTGATCCGGGACAGGGTAGCTATGGCTACACCTTC.

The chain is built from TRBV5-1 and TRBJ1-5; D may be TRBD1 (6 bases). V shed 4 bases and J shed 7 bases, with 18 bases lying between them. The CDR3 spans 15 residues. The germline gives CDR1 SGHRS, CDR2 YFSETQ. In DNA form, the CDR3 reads TGCGCCAGCAGCCGGGGACATCCGAGCGACCAGCCCCAGCATTTT. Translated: CASSRGHPSDQPQHF.

The CDR3 loop is CATSDSGIRSSPTDTQYF. The CDR3 DNA is TGTGCCACCAGTGATTCTGGAATTAGGAGTTCTCCCACAGATACGCAGTATTTT. The chain carries TRBV24-1 and TRBJ2-3; D uncertain. The CDR3 consists of 18 residues. Germline V CDR1 and CDR2: KGHDR, SFDVKD. The V end lost 2 bases, the J end lost 2 bases, and 19 bases lay between the germline ends.

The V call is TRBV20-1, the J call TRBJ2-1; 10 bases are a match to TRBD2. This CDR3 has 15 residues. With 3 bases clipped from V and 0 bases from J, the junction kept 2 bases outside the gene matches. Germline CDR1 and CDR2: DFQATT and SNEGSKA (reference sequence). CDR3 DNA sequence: TGCAGTGCTAGTTCTAGCGGGAGCTCCTACAATGAGCAGTTCTTC. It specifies CSASSSGSSYNEQFF.

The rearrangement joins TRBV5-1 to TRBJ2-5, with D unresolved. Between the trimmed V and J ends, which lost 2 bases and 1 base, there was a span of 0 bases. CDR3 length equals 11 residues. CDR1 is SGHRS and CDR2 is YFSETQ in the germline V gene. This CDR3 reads CASSFQETQYF. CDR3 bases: TGCGCCAGCAGCTTCCAAGAGACCCAGTACTTC.

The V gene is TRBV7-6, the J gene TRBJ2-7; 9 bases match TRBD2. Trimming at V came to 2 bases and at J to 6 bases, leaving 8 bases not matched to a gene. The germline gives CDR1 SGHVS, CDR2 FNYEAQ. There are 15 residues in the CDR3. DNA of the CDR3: TGTGCCAGCAGCTTAAGTTCGGTAGCGGGGGCCGAGCAGTACTTC. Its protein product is CASSLSSVAGAEQYF.

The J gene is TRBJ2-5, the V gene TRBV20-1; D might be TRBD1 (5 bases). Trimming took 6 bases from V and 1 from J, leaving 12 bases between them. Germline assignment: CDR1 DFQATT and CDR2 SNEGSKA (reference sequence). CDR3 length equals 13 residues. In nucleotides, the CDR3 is TGCAGTGCCCCAGGGTATCGCCAAGAGACCCAGTACTTC. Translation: CSAPGYRQETQYF.

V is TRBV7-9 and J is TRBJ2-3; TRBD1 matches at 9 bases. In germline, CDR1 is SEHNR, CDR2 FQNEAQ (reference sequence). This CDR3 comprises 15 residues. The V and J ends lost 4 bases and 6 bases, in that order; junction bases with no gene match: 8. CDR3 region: CASSWVQGARDTQYF. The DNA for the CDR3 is TGTGCCAGCAGCTGGGTACAGGGGGCACGGGATACGCAGTATTTT.

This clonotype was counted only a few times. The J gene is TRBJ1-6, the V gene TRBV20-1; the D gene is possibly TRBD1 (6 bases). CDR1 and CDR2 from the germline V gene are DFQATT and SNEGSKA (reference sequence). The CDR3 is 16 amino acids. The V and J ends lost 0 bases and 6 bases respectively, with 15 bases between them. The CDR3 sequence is CSARDSGAGGNSPLHF. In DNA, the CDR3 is TGCAGTGCTAGAGATTCAGGGGCCGGGGGTAATTCACCCCTCCACTTT.

CDR3: CASSLRDTNYGYTF. The DNA for the CDR3 is TGTGCCAGCAGTTTAAGGGACACTAACTATGGCTACACCTTC. The V and J genes are TRBV12-3 or TRBV12-4 and TRBJ1-2; D is perhaps TRBD1 (6 bases). This CDR3 has 14 amino acids. Trimming removed 2 bases from V and 0 bases from J, with 7 bases in between.

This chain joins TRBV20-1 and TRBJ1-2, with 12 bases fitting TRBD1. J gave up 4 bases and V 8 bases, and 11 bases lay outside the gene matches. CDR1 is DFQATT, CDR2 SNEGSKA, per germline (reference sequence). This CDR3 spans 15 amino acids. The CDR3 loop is CSTPGQGAGSYGYTF. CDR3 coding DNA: TGCAGTACCCCGGGACAGGGGGCTGGAAGCTATGGCTACACCTTC.

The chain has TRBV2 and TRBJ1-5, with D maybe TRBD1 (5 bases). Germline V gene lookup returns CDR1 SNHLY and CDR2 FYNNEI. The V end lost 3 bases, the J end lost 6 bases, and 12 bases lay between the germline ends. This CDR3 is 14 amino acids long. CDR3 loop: CASSEAGPLQPQHF. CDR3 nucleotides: TGTGCCAGCAGTGAGGCAGGGCCCCTTCAGCCCCAGCATTTT. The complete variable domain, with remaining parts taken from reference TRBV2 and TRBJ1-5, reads EPEVTQTPSHQVTQMGQEVILRCVPISNHLYFYWYRQILGQKVEFLVSFYNNEISEKSEIFDDQFSVERPDGSNFTLKIRSTKLEDSAMYFCASSEAGPLQPQHFGDGTRLSIL.

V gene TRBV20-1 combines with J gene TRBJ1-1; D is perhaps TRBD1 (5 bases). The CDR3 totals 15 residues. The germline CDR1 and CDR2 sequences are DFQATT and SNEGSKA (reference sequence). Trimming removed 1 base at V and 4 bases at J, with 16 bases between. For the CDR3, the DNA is TGCAGTGCTAGAGCTTACAGGAGAAGGGGCACTGAAGCTTTCTTT. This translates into CSARAYRRRGTEAFF.

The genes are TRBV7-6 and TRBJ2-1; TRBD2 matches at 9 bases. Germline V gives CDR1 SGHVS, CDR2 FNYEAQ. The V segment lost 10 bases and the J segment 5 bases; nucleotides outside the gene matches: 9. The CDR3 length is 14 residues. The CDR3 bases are TGTGCCACAACGAGGGCTAGCGGGGACAATGAGCAGTTCTTC. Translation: CATTRASGDNEQFF.

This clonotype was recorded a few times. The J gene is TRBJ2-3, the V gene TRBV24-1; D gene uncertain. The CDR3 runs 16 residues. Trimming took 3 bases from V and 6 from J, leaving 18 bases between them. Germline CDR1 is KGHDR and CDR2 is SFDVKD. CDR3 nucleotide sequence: TGTGCCACCAGTGATCCCAAGACGGAATCCCTCGATACGCAGTATTTT. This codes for CATSDPKTESLDTQYF.

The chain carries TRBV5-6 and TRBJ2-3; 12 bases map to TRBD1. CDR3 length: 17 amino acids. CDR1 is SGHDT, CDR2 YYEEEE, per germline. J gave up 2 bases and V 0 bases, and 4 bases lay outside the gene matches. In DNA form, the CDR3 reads TGTGCCAGCAGCTTGGCGGGACAGGGGGCGTTCACAGATACGCAGTATTTT. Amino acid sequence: CASSLAGQGAFTDTQYF.

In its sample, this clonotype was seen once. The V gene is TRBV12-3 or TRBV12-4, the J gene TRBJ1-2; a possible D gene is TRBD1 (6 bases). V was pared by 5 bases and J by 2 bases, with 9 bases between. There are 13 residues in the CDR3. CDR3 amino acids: CASSRTANYGYTF. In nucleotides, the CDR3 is TGTGCCAGCAGTAGGACAGCCAACTATGGCTACACCTTC.

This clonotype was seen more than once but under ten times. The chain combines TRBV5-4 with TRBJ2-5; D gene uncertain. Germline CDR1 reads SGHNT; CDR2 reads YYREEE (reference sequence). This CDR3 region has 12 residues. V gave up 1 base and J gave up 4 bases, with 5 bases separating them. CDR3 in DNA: TGTGCCAGCAGCTTGTTCCCAGAGACCCAGTACTTC. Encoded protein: CASSLFPETQYF. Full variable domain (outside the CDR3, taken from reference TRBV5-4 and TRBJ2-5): ETGVTQSPTHLIKTRGQQVTLRCSSQSGHNTVSWYQQALGQGPQFIFQYYREEENGRGNFPPRFSGLQFPNYSSELNVNALELDDSALYLCASSLFPETQYFGPGTRLLVL.

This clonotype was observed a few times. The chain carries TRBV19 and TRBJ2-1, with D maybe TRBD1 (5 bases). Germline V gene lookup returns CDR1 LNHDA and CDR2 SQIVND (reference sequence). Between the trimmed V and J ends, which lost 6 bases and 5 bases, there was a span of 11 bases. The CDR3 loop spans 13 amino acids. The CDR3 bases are TGTGCCAGTAGGGGCCTAGGGGACAATGAGCAGTTCTTC. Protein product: CASRGLGDNEQFF. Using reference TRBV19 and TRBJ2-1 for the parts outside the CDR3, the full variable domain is DGGITQSPKYLFRKEGQNVTLSCEQNLNHDAMYWYRQDPGQGLRLIYYSQIVNDFQKGDIAEGYSVSREKKESFPLTVTSAQKNPTAFYLCASRGLGDNEQFFGPGTRLTVL.

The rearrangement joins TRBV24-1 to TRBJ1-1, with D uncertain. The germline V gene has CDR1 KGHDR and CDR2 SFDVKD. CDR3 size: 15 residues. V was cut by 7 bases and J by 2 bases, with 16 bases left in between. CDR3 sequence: CATRAGISDNTEAFF. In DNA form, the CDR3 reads TGTGCCACCAGAGCAGGCATCTCGGACAACACTGAAGCTTTCTTT.

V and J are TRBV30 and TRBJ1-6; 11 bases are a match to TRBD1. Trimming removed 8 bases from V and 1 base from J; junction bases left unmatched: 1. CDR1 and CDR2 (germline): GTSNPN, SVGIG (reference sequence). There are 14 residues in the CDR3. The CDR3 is CAGQGASYNSPLHF. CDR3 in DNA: TGTGCCGGACAGGGGGCGTCCTATAATTCACCCCTCCACTTT.

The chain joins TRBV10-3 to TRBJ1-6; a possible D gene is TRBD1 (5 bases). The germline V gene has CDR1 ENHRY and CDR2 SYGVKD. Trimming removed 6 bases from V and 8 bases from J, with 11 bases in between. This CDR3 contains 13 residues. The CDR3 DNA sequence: TGTGCCATCAGGACGGGACTGGATTCACCCCTCCACTTT. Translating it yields CAIRTGLDSPLHF.

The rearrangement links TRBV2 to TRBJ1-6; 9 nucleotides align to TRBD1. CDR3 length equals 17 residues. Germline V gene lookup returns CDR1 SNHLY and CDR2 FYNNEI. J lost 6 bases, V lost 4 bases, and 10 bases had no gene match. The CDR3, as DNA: TGTGCCAGCAGTGTGACATTGACAGGGGGTCCTAATTCACCCCTCCACTTT. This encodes CASSVTLTGGPNSPLHF.

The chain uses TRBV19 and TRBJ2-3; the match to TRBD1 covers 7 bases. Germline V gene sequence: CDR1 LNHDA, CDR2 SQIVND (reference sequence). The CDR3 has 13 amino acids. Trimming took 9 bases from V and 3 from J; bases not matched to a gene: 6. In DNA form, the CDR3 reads TGTGCCAGCCAGGGGGAGTGGACAGATACGCAGTATTTT. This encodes CASQGEWTDTQYF. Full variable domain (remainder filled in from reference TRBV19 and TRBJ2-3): DGGITQSPKYLFRKEGQNVTLSCEQNLNHDAMYWYRQDPGQGLRLIYYSQIVNDFQKGDIAEGYSVSREKKESFPLTVTSAQKNPTAFYLCASQGEWTDTQYFGPGTRLTVL.

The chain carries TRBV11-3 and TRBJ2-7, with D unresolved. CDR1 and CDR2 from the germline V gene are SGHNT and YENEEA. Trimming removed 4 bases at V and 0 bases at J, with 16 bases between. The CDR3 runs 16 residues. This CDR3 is CASSYDEDGISYEQYF. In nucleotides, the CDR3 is TGTGCCAGCAGCTACGACGAGGACGGAATCTCCTACGAGCAGTACTTC.

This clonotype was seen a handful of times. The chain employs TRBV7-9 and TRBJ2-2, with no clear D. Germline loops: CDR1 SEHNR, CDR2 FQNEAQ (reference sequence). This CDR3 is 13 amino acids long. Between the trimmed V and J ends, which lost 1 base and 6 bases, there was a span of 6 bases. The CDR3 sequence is CASSLDGAGELFF. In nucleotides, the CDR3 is TGTGCCAGCAGCTTAGATGGGGCCGGGGAGCTGTTTTTT.

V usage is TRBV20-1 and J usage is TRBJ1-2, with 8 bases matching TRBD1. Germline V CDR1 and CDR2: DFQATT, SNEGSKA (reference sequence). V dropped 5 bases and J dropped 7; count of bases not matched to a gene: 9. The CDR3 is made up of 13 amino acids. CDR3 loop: CSAPLTGAGGYTF. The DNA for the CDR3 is TGCAGTGCTCCACTGACAGGGGCGGGTGGCTACACCTTC.

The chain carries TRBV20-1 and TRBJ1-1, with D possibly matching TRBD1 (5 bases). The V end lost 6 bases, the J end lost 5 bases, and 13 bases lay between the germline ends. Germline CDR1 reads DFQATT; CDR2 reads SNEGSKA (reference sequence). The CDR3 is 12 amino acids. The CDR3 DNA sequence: TGCAGTGCCAGCGGGGGGAGGACTGAAGCTTTCTTT. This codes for CSASGGRTEAFF.